This T cell receptor beta chain derives from a study of T cell repertoires in cytomegalovirus infection. At the level of the study: Used in the study were CMV epitopes, some recently identified and HLA-C-restricted, others well-studied and HLA-B-restricted. Study-wide points: The study found HLA-C-restricted CMV-specific TCR beta clonotypes dominating the ex vivo response. Summed public TCR beta family frequency identified CMV carriers bearing the relevant HLA.

TCRdb processed the reads anew with MiXCR; each CDR3 protein has one entry. This sample has 700,000 to 950,000 distinct CDR3 sequences, with about 31% found just once. Germline CDR1 is LGHNT and CDR2 is FRNRAP. Losses at the gene ends were 5 bases for V and 1 base for J; bases not matched to a gene: 3. The CDR3 loop spans 14 amino acids. This clonotype was picked up a small number of times. Its specificity is not known. J is TRBJ2-5 and V is TRBV12-5; 8 nucleotides line up with TRBD2. This specimen was cultured CD8+ T cells from PBMCs, taken from culture after CMV antigen stimulation. This clonotype originated in a human donor in good health (CMV status not recorded). Some clones in this sample may be carry-over from other donors' samples. The CDR3 DNA follows: TGTGCTAGTGGTGTAGCGGGGTTCCAAGAGACCCAGTACTTC. Translation gives CASGVAGFQETQYF.